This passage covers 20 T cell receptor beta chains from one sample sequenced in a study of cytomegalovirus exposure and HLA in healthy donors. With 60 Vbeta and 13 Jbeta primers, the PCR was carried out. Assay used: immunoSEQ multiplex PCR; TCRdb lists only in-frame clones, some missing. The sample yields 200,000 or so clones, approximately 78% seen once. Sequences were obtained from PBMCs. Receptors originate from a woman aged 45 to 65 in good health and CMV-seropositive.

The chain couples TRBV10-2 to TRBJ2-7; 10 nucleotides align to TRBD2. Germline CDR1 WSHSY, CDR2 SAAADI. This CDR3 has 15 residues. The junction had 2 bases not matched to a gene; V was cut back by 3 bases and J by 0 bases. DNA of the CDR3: TGCGCCAGCAGTGAAAGCGGGAGGGCCTCCTACGAGCAGTACTTC. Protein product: CASSESGRASYEQYF.

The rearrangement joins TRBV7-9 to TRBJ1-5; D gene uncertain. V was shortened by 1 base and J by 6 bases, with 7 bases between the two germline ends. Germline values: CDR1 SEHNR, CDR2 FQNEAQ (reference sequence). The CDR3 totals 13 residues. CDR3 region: CASSLETSQPQHF. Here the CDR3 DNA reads TGTGCCAGCAGCTTAGAAACGAGTCAGCCCCAGCATTTT.

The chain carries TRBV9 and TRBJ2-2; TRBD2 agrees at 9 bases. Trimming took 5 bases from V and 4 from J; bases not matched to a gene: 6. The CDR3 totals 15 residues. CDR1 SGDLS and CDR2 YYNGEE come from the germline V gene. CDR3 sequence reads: CASRAGLAFTGELFF. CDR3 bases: TGTGCCAGCAGGGCGGGACTAGCATTCACCGGGGAGCTGTTTTTT.

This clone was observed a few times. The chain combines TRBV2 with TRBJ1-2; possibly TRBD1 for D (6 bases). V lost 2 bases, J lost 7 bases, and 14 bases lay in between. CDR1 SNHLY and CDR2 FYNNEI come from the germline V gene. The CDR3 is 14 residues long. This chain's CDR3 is CASSETRGAGGYTF. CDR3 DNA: TGTGCCAGCAGTGAAACCCGGGGGGCGGGTGGCTACACCTTC.

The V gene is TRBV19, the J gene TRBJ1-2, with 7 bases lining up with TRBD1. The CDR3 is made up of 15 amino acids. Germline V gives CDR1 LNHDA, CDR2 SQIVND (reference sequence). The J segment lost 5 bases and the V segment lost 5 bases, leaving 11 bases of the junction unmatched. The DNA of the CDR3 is TGTGCCAGTAGTCTCAGACAGGGCTTGGCTTATGGCTACACCTTC. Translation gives CASSLRQGLAYGYTF.

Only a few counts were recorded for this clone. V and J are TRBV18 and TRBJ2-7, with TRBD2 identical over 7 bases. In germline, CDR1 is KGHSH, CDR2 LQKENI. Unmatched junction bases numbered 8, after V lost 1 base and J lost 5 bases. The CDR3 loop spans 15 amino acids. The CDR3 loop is CASSPREGGPHEQYF. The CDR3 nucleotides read TGTGCCAGCTCACCACGGGAGGGAGGGCCGCACGAGCAGTACTTC.

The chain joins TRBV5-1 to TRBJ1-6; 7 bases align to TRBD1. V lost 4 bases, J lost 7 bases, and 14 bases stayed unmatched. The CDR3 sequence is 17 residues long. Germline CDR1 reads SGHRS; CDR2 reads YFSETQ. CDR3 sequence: CASSKTGRNLINSPLHF. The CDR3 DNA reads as TGCGCCAGCAGCAAGACAGGGAGAAACCTAATAAATTCACCCCTCCACTTT.

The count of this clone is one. This CDR3 is CASSFSTPTYEQYF. CDR3 DNA sequence: TGTGCCAGCAGCTTTTCCACACCAACCTACGAGCAGTACTTC. The gene calls are TRBV5-5 and TRBJ2-7, with no clear D. The CDR3 is made up of 14 amino acids. V dropped 2 bases and J dropped 2 bases, with 11 bases sitting between them. CDR1 is SGHKS and CDR2 is YYEKEE in the germline V gene (reference sequence).

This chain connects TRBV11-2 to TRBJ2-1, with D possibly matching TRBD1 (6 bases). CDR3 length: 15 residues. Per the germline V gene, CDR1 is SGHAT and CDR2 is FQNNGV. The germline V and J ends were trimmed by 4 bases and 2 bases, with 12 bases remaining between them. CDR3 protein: CASSSRTATYNEQFF. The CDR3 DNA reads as TGTGCCAGCAGCTCAAGGACAGCGACCTACAATGAGCAGTTCTTC.

DNA of the CDR3: TGTGCCAGCAGCCTCCGGGACAGGGTCTACAATGAGCAGTTCTTC. Its protein product is CASSLRDRVYNEQFF. V gene TRBV7-3 combines with J gene TRBJ2-1; 9 positions match TRBD1. The CDR3 is made up of 15 amino acids. CDR1 and CDR2 from the germline V gene are SGHTA and FQGTGA. V shed 5 bases and J 3 bases; nucleotides not matched to a gene: 5.

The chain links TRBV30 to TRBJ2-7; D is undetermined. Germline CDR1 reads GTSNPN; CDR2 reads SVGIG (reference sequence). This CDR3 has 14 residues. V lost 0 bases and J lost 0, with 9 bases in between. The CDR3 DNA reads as TGTGCCTGGAGTGTACCCCCAGACTCCTACGAGCAGTACTTC. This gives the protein CAWSVPPDSYEQYF.

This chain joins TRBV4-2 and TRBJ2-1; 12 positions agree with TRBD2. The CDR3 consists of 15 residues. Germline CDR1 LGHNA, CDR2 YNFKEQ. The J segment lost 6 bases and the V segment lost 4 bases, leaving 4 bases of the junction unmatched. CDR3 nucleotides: TGTGCCAGCAGCCCACTAGCGGGGGGATCCAATGAGCAGTTCTTC. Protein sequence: CASSPLAGGSNEQFF.

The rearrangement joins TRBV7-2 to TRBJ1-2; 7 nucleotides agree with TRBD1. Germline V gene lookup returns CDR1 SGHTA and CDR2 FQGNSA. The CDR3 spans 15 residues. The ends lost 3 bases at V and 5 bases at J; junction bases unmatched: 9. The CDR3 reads CASSLSPGQMYGYTF. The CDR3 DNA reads TGTGCCAGCAGCTTGTCCCCGGGACAGATGTATGGCTACACCTTC.

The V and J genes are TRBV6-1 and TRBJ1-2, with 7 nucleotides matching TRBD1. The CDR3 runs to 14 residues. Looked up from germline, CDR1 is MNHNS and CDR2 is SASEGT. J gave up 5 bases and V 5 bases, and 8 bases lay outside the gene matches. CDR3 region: CASSSLQGRYGYTF. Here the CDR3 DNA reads TGTGCCAGCAGTTCTCTACAGGGGAGGTATGGCTACACCTTC.

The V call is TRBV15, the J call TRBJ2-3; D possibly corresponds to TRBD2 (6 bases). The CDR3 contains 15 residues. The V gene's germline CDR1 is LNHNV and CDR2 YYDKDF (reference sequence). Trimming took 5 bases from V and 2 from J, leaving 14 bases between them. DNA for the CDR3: TGTGCCACCAGCTCCCGCGGGATAGCCACAGATACGCAGTATTTT. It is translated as CATSSRGIATDTQYF.

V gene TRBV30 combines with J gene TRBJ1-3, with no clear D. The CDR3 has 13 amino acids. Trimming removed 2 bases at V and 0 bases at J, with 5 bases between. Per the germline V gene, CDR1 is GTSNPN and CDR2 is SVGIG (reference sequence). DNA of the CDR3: TGTGCCTGGAGTCCAGGCTCTGGAAACACCATATATTTT. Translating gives CAWSPGSGNTIYF.

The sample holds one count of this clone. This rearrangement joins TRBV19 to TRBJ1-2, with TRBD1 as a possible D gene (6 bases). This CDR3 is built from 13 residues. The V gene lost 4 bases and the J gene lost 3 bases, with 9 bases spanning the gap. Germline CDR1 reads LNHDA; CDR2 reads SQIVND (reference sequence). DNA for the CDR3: TGTGCCAGTAGTACAACAGGGTACTATGGCTACACCTTC. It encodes CASSTTGYYGYTF.

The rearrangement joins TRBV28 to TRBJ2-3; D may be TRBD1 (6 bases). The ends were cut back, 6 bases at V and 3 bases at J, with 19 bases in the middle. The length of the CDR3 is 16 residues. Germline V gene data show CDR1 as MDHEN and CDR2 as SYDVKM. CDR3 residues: CASRPPWGRGTDTQYF. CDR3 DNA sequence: TGTGCCAGCAGACCACCCTGGGGCAGGGGAACAGATACGCAGTATTTT.

The CDR3 DNA is TGTGCCACCATCCCGAGACCCGGGACTAGCGGGAGGGTGCAGTACTTC. Protein product: CATIPRPGTSGRVQYF. The rearrangement uses TRBV15 and TRBJ2-7; TRBD2 matches at 16 bases. The CDR3 loop spans 16 amino acids. Germline V gene sequence: CDR1 LNHNV, CDR2 YYDKDF (reference sequence). Trimming removed 7 bases from V and 9 bases from J; junction bases left unmatched: 12.

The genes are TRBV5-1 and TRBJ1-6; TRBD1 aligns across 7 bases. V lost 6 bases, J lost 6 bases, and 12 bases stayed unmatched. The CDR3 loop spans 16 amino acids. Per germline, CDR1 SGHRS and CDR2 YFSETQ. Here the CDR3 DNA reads TGCGCCAGCACCCGGGTTGTGCAGGGGGTTAATTCACCCCTCCACTTT. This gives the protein CASTRVVQGVNSPLHF. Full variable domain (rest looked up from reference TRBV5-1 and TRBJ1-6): KAGVTQTPRYLIKTRGQQVTLSCSPISGHRSVSWYQQTPGQGLQFLFEYFSETQRNKGNFPGRFSGRQFSNSRSEMNVSTLELGDSALYLCASTRVVQGVNSPLHFGNGTRLTVT.